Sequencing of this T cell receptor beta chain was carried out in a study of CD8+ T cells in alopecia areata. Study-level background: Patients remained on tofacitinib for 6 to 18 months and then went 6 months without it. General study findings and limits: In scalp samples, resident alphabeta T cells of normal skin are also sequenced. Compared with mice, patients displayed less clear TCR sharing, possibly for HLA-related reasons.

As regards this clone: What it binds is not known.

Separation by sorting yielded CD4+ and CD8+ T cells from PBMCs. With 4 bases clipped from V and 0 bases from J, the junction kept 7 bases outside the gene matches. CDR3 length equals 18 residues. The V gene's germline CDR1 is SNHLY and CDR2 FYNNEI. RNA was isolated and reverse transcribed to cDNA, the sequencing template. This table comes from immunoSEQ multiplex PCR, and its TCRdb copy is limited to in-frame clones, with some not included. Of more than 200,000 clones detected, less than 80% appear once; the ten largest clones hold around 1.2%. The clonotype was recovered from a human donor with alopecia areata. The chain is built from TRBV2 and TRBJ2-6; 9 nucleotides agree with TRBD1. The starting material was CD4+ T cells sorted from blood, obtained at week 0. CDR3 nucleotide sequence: TGTGCCAGCAGTGGTGGGACAGGGAGAGCCTCTGGGGCCAACGTCCTGACTTTC. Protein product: CASSGGTGRASGANVLTF.